This is a list of T cell receptor beta chains from one sample in a study of beta chain features in type 1 diabetes. The repertoire was sequenced with immunoSEQ multiplex PCR; TCRdb's copy has only in-frame clones and lacks some. The repertoire includes more than 350,000 clones, approximately 10% of them detected once, and less than 0.06% sits in the top ten. The material sequenced was naive CD4+ T cells from blood. The source of these receptors is a woman under 30 in good health. CDR3s include the opening cysteine and the closing phenylalanine or tryptophan. The D gene is left open where the match is weak. Clone size is not always given. Where it is, it says once, few, many or a class for expanded clones.

-,TRBJ2-3,TRBV6-5,TRBD2,TGTGCCAGCAGGGGGAGGGCCGAGGATACGCAGTATTTT,CASRGRAEDTQYF
few,TRBJ2-7,TRBV19,TRBD1,TGTGCCAGTAGTATAGGGACGGGACAGGCCTACGAGCAGTACTTC,CASSIGTGQAYEQYF
-,TRBJ2-5,TRBV14,-,TGTGCCAGCAGCCAACGAAGGGATGGGACCCAGTACTTC,CASSQRRDGTQYF
few,TRBJ2-1,TRBV18,-,TGTGCCAGCAAAACGGGCAACCACAATGAGCAGTTCTTC,CASKTGNHNEQFF
-,TRBJ1-1,TRBV23-1,-,TGCGCCCCCGGGGAACTTATCATGAACACTGAAGCTTTCTTT,CAPGELIMNTEAFF
-,TRBJ2-7,TRBV29-1,-,TGCAGCGGCGCCCGAGACAGCGCCTACGAGCAGTACTTC,CSGARDSAYEQYF
-,TRBJ1-2,TRBV19,-,TGTGCCAGTAGTATGGGACCGTATGGCTACACCTTC,CASSMGPYGYTF
-,TRBJ2-3,TRBV19,-,TGTGCCAGTAGTATAGGAAATGACCGGCTCACGCAGTATTTT,CASSIGNDRLTQYF
-,TRBJ1-5,TRBV30,-,TGTGCCTGGAGTGCCGGGAATGGCAATCAGCCCCAGCATTTT,CAWSAGNGNQPQHF
-,TRBJ2-2,TRBV19,-,TGTGGGGGAAGGGACACTGACTCCGGGGAGCTGTTTTTT,CGGRDTDSGELFF